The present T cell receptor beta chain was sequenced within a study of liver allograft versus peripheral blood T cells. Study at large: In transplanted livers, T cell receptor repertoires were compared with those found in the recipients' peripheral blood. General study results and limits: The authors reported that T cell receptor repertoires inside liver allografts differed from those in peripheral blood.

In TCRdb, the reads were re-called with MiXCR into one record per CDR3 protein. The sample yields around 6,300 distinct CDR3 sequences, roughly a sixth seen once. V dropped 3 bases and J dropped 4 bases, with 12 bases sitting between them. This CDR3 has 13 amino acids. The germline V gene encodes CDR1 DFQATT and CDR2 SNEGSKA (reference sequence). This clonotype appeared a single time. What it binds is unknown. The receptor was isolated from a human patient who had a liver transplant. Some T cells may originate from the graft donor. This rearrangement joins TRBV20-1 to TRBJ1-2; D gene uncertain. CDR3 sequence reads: CSASAGVGYGYTF. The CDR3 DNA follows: TGCAGTGCTAGTGCTGGGGTCGGCTATGGCTACACCTTC.